Included here is one TCR beta chain sequence, with context. This sample is drawn from a study of blood T cell repertoires in COVID-19. Overall study: Samples taken during acute and convalescent COVID-19 were collected in the United States, Italy and Spain. Sample material is recorded as cDNA or gDNA derived from T cells, B-cell-depleted T cells, or PBMCs.

Assay used: immunoSEQ multiplex PCR; TCRdb lists only in-frame clones, some missing. Here the sample spans 250,000 to 350,000 clones, 86% being singletons. This CDR3 comprises 13 residues. V was clipped by 4 bases and J by 4 bases; unmatched bases: 3. Germline CDR1 SNHLY, CDR2 FYNNEI. The chain couples TRBV2 to TRBJ1-1; TRBD1 matches at 7 bases. This TCR came from a woman aged 25 to 45 with active or convalescent COVID-19. The specimen was peripheral blood. CDR3 in amino acids: CASSVTGATEAFF. The CDR3 DNA is TGTGCCAGCAGTGTAACAGGGGCCACTGAAGCTTTCTTT. The full variable domain, its missing parts supplied by reference TRBV2 and TRBJ1-1, is EPEVTQTPSHQVTQMGQEVILRCVPISNHLYFYWYRQILGQKVEFLVSFYNNEISEKSEIFDDQFSVERPDGSNFTLKIRSTKLEDSAMYFCASSVTGATEAFFGQGTRLTVV.